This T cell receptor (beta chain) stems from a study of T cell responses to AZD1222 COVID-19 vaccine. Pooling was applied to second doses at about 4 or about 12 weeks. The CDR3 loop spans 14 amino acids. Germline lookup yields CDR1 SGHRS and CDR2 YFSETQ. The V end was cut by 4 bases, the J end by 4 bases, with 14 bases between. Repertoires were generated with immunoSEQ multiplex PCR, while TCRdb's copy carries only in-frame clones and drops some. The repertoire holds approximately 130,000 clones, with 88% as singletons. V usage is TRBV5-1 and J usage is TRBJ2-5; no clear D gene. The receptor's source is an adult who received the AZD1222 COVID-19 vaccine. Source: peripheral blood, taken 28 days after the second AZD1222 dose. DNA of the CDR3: TGCGCCAGCAGCATCCAAACAACGGGAGAGACCCAGTACTTC. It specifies CASSIQTTGETQYF. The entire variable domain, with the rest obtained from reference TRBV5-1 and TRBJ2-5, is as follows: KAGVTQTPRYLIKTRGQQVTLSCSPISGHRSVSWYQQTPGQGLQFLFEYFSETQRNKGNFPGRFSGRQFSNSRSEMNVSTLELGDSALYLCASSIQTTGETQYFGPGTRLLVL.